The 21 T cell receptor beta chains reported below all come from one sample, sequenced in a study of blood T cell repertoires in COVID-19. Assay used: immunoSEQ multiplex PCR; TCRdb lists only in-frame clones, some missing. The profile shows around 310,000 clones, 89% of them singletons. The source material was peripheral blood. The receptors originated from a woman aged 55 to 70 with acute or convalescent COVID-19.

This clone was seen a single time. The chain links TRBV2 to TRBJ2-7; D remains ambiguous. Germline assignment: CDR1 SNHLY and CDR2 FYNNEI. CDR3 length: 12 residues. V lost 3 bases and J 8 bases, leaving 11 bases between the germline ends. The CDR3 is CASSEGRQQQYF. CDR3 sequence (DNA): TGTGCCAGCAGTGAGGGCAGGCAGCAGCAGTACTTC.

The chain uses TRBV5-5 and TRBJ2-1; 9 bases are a match to TRBD1. CDR3 size: 15 residues. Germline CDR1 SGHKS, CDR2 YYEKEE (reference sequence). Unmatched junction bases numbered 3, after V lost 3 bases and J lost 2 bases. The DNA for the CDR3 is TGTGCCAGCAGCTGGGGACAGGGCACCTACAATGAGCAGTTCTTC. Amino acids: CASSWGQGTYNEQFF.

This clone occurred once. The chain combines TRBV28 with TRBJ1-5, with TRBD1 identical over 10 bases. CDR1 MDHEN and CDR2 SYDVKM come from the germline V gene. With V trimmed by 8 bases and J by 1 base, 20 bases remained unmatched. This CDR3 is built from 20 residues. The CDR3 DNA reads TGTGCCAGCTCGCCCGGGTGGGGACAGGGGAGCTCGGGCAGCAATCAGCCCCAGCATTTT. It yields the protein CASSPGWGQGSSGSNQPQHF.

CDR3 region: CASLRWRDSNQPQHF. The CDR3 region has the DNA TGTGCCAGCCTGAGATGGAGGGACAGCAATCAGCCCCAGCATTTT. The J gene is TRBJ1-5, the V gene TRBV2; TRBD1 might be the D (5 bases). This CDR3 has 15 amino acids. V was cut by 8 bases and J by 1 base, with 15 bases left in between. The germline V gene encodes CDR1 SNHLY and CDR2 FYNNEI.

This clone came up once. V is TRBV27 and J is TRBJ2-7, with 12 bases fitting TRBD2. Germline V CDR1 and CDR2: MNHEY, SMNVEV (reference sequence). Trimming took 4 bases from V and 3 from J; bases not matched to a gene: 10. The CDR3 sequence is 17 residues long. The CDR3 DNA sequence: TGTGCCAGCAGTTCGAACCTACTAGCGGGAGGAGTCTACGAGCAGTACTTC. It codes for CASSSNLLAGGVYEQYF.

The rearrangement links TRBV7-2 to TRBJ2-1, with 10 bases matching TRBD1. J gave up 1 base and V 6 bases, and 3 bases lay outside the gene matches. This CDR3 region has 15 residues. In germline, CDR1 is SGHTA, CDR2 FQGNSA. CDR3 sequence reads: CASSKDRGSYNEQFF. CDR3 coding DNA: TGTGCCAGCAGTAAGGACAGGGGGTCCTACAATGAGCAGTTCTTC.

The J gene is TRBJ2-3, the V gene TRBV5-4, with 9 bases fitting TRBD2. After removal of 6 bases from V and 1 base from J, the junction contained 12 bases not matched to a gene. The CDR3 extends over 17 amino acids. The germline V gene has CDR1 SGHNT and CDR2 YYREEE (reference sequence). The CDR3 sequence is CASNLAGPRRGTDTQYF. The CDR3 DNA sequence: TGTGCCAGCAATCTAGCGGGGCCCAGACGGGGCACAGATACGCAGTATTTT.

The V call is TRBV5-1, the J call TRBJ1-1; TRBD1 matches at 8 bases. Trimming at V came to 5 bases and at J to 2 bases, leaving 14 bases not matched to a gene. The V gene's germline CDR1 is SGHRS and CDR2 YFSETQ. The CDR3 has 17 residues. In DNA, the CDR3 is TGCGCCAGCAGGCCTATACAGGGGGTTGCGGGAAACACTGAAGCTTTCTTT. Its protein product is CASRPIQGVAGNTEAFF.

The chain uses TRBV18 and TRBJ2-7; TRBD1 agrees at 9 bases. The CDR3 totals 16 residues. Trimming cost V 3 bases and J 1 base; bases outside gene matches: 7. Germline V gene data show CDR1 as KGHSH and CDR2 as LQKENI. The CDR3 spells CASSPTPGTGSYEQYF. The CDR3 bases are TGTGCCAGCTCACCGACACCCGGGACAGGGTCCTACGAGCAGTACTTC.

The rearrangement uses TRBV7-2 and TRBJ1-1, with 10 bases matching TRBD1. The J segment lost 5 bases and the V segment lost 4 bases, leaving 13 bases of the junction unmatched. The CDR3 extends over 17 amino acids. Germline CDR1 SGHTA, CDR2 FQGNSA. CDR3 in amino acids: CASSSRQTGGAETEAFF. CDR3 bases: TGTGCCAGCAGCTCCAGGCAGACAGGGGGCGCGGAGACTGAAGCTTTCTTT.

The chain couples TRBV2 to TRBJ1-6; D uncertain. Germline V gene data show CDR1 as SNHLY and CDR2 as FYNNEI. This CDR3 region has 15 residues. The V end lost 7 bases, the J end lost 5 bases, and 15 bases lay between the germline ends. The CDR3 loop reads CASTRSMLDNSPLHF. As DNA, the CDR3 is TGTGCCAGCACCCGGAGCATGTTGGATAATTCACCCCTCCACTTT.

Here the CDR3 reads CASSSSESEQYF. CDR3 nucleotide sequence: TGTGCCAGCAGTTCCTCTGAGAGCGAGCAGTACTTC. This chain uses TRBV6-6 with TRBJ2-7; D not resolved. V lost 4 bases, J lost 6 bases, and 10 bases lay in between. The germline CDR1 and CDR2 sequences are MNHNY and SVGAGI (reference sequence). The CDR3 runs 12 residues.

The chain links TRBV27 to TRBJ1-6; 7 bases align to TRBD1. Germline trimming cut 7 bases from V and 7 bases from J; bases unmatched to any gene: 7. This CDR3 is 14 amino acids long. Germline V CDR1 and CDR2: MNHEY, SMNVEV (reference sequence). The CDR3 sequence: CASTLGRGNSPLHF. The CDR3, as DNA: TGTGCCAGCACCTTGGGCAGGGGGAATTCACCCCTCCACTTT.

A word on this clone: This sample includes further DNA sequences coding for the same CDR3. The CDR3 reads CSVENRGGYTF. DNA for the CDR3: TGCAGCGTTGAAAACCGGGGTGGCTACACCTTC. This chain joins TRBV29-1 and TRBJ1-2; no reliable D call. The V and J ends lost 2 bases and 7 bases respectively, with 8 bases between them. The CDR3 spans 11 residues. Germline CDR1 and CDR2: SQVTM and ANQGSEA.

The V call is TRBV30, the J call TRBJ2-1, with 8 bases fitting TRBD2. V trimming: 0 bases; J trimming: 8 bases; junction bases outside the gene matches: 3. The CDR3 has 13 amino acids. The germline V gene has CDR1 GTSNPN and CDR2 SVGIG (reference sequence). The DNA of the CDR3 is TGTGCCTGGAGTGTACGGGGGGGAGATGAGCAGTTCTTC. It codes for CAWSVRGGDEQFF.

The rearrangement uses TRBV19 and TRBJ1-1; TRBD1 matches at 9 bases. Per germline, CDR1 LNHDA and CDR2 SQIVND (reference sequence). V dropped 5 bases and J dropped 1; count of bases not matched to a gene: 20. The CDR3 has 20 residues. The CDR3 nucleotides read TGTGCCAGTAGTCGCCTCAGACCGGGACAGGGTCCCACGGAGAACACTGAAGCTTTCTTT. This sequence encodes CASSRLRPGQGPTENTEAFF.

This clone is a singleton in its sample. The chain joins TRBV18 to TRBJ1-5; unclear D gene. Trimming stripped 2 bases from V and 0 bases from J, with 11 bases between. Per the germline V gene, CDR1 is KGHSH and CDR2 is LQKENI. The CDR3 runs to 16 residues. Written as DNA, the CDR3 is TGTGCCAGCTCACCATCGGTATTCGATAGCAATCAGCCCCAGCATTTT. Translating it yields CASSPSVFDSNQPQHF. Complete variable domain (other parts from reference TRBV18 and TRBJ1-5): NAGVMQNPRHLVRRRGQEARLRCSPMKGHSHVYWYRQLPEEGLKFMVYLQKENIIDESGMPKERFSAEFPKEGPSILRIQQVVRGDSAAYFCASSPSVFDSNQPQHFGDGTRLSIL.

The genes are TRBV28 and TRBJ1-1; D perhaps matches TRBD1 (6 bases). Trimming shortened V by 5 bases and J by 4 bases, and 14 bases separated the two germline ends. The CDR3 is made up of 14 amino acids. CDR1 is MDHEN, CDR2 SYDVKM, per germline. The CDR3 spells CASSITGFSTEAFF. CDR3 in DNA: TGTGCCAGCAGTATAACAGGGTTTAGCACTGAAGCTTTCTTT.

The chain joins TRBV3-1 (or the pseudogene TRBV3-2) to TRBJ2-1; 12 bases are shared with TRBD2. The CDR3 runs to 17 residues. Trimming removed 7 bases from V and 9 bases from J; junction bases left unmatched: 16. Germline loops: CDR1 LGHDT, CDR2 YNNKEL (reference sequence). The CDR3 protein is CASNFQRASGGAIEQFF. CDR3 bases: TGTGCCAGCAACTTCCAGAGGGCTAGCGGGGGGGCCATTGAGCAGTTCTTC.

The chain links TRBV3-1 (or the pseudogene TRBV3-2) to TRBJ1-6; D uncertain. V was shortened by 8 bases and J by 7 bases, with 12 bases between the two germline ends. The CDR3 sequence is 13 residues long. Germline-derived CDR1 and CDR2 are LGHDT and YNNKEL (reference sequence). This CDR3 reads CASGREQNSPLHF. The CDR3 DNA reads TGTGCCAGCGGAAGGGAGCAGAATTCACCCCTCCACTTT.

For the CDR3, the DNA is TGTGCCAGCAGTCTCCAGGGGGCTCGCAATCAGCCCCAGCATTTT. Translation: CASSLQGARNQPQHF. V is TRBV28 and J is TRBJ1-5; 8 bases line up with TRBD1. The CDR3 totals 15 residues. V was pared by 5 bases and J by 2 bases, with 5 bases of the junction left unmatched. Germline CDR1 and CDR2: MDHEN and SYDVKM.